A selection of T cell receptor beta chains follows, all from one sample in a study of shared clonotypes between healthy human individuals. Libraries were prepared by immunoSEQ multiplex PCR; TCRdb keeps only in-frame clonotypes and omits some of them. The repertoire holds hundreds of thousands of clones, with 90% to 96% as singletons. The sample was naive CD4+ T cells sorted from blood. The receptors come from a woman in her thirties in good health. CDR3s include the opening cysteine and the closing phenylalanine or tryptophan. Fields, in order: CDR3 protein, CDR3 DNA, J gene, D gene, V gene, clone size. D genes are given only for firm matches. Clone size is not always given. Where it is, it says once, few, many or a class for expanded clones.

cdr3_aa: CASSPGQGESDFF
cdr3_nt: TGTGCCAGCAGCCCGGGACAGGGGGAGAGTGATTTCTTT
j_call: TRBJ1-1
d_call: TRBD1
v_call: TRBV7-9
clone_size: .

cdr3_aa: CASSLVGGRISSETQYF
cdr3_nt: TGTGCCAGCAGCTTAGTTGGCGGGAGAATTTCGTCGGAGACCCAGTACTTC
j_call: TRBJ2-5
d_call: TRBD2
v_call: TRBV7-6
clone_size: .

cdr3_aa: CASSGLAGGTDTQYF
cdr3_nt: TGTGCCAGCAGCGGACTAGCGGGAGGCACAGATACGCAGTATTTT
j_call: TRBJ2-3
d_call: TRBD2
v_call: TRBV6-1
clone_size: .

cdr3_aa: CASSRLAGEDGELFF
cdr3_nt: TGTGCCAGCAGCCGACTAGCGGGAGAGGACGGGGAGCTGTTTTTT
j_call: TRBJ2-2
d_call: TRBD2
v_call: TRBV28
clone_size: .

cdr3_aa: CSVGSVRADTQYF
cdr3_nt: TGCAGCGTTGGGTCGGTCCGAGCAGATACGCAGTATTTT
j_call: TRBJ2-3
d_call: .
v_call: TRBV29-1
clone_size: .

cdr3_aa: CSGLQGALNIQYF
cdr3_nt: TGCAGCGGCCTACAGGGGGCTTTGAACATTCAGTACTTC
j_call: TRBJ2-4
d_call: TRBD1
v_call: TRBV29-1
clone_size: .

cdr3_aa: CASSDPPDGIYGYTF
cdr3_nt: TGTGCCAGCAGTGACCCCCCGGACGGGATCTATGGCTACACCTTC
j_call: TRBJ1-2
d_call: .
v_call: TRBV6-1
clone_size: once

cdr3_aa: CASSLGGLLAKNIQYF
cdr3_nt: TGTGCCAGCAGCTTGGGGGGATTACTAGCCAAAAACATTCAGTACTTC
j_call: TRBJ2-4
d_call: .
v_call: TRBV5-6
clone_size: .

cdr3_aa: CASSTTSGTGDTQYF
cdr3_nt: TGTGCCAGTAGTACTACTAGCGGAACAGGGGATACGCAGTATTTT
j_call: TRBJ2-3
d_call: TRBD2
v_call: TRBV19
clone_size: .

cdr3_aa: CASSYSGQGLDYTF
cdr3_nt: TGTGCCAGCAGTTACTCGGGACAGGGCCTTGACTACACCTTC
j_call: TRBJ1-2
d_call: TRBD1
v_call: TRBV6-5
clone_size: .

cdr3_aa: CASSEIAPYTYEQYF
cdr3_nt: TGTGCCAGCAGTGAAATAGCGCCTTACACCTACGAGCAGTACTTC
j_call: TRBJ2-7
d_call: .
v_call: TRBV2
clone_size: .

cdr3_aa: CASSSYRDRGYEQYF
cdr3_nt: TGTGCCAGCAGCTCATACCGGGACAGGGGCTACGAGCAGTACTTC
j_call: TRBJ2-7
d_call: TRBD1
v_call: TRBV11-2
clone_size: .

cdr3_aa: CASSETSGRGEQFF
cdr3_nt: TGTGCCAGCAGTGAGACTAGCGGGAGGGGGGAGCAGTTCTTC
j_call: TRBJ2-1
d_call: TRBD2
v_call: TRBV6-6
clone_size: once

cdr3_aa: CASSLTSYPLEQYF
cdr3_nt: TGTGCCAGCAGTTTGACTAGCTACCCCCTGGAGCAGTACTTC
j_call: TRBJ2-7
d_call: TRBD2
v_call: TRBV27
clone_size: .

cdr3_aa: CASSRGGRRAASPLHF
cdr3_nt: TGTGCCAGCAGCCGAGGGGGTAGGAGGGCCGCTTCACCCCTCCACTTT
j_call: TRBJ1-6
d_call: .
v_call: TRBV25-1
clone_size: once

cdr3_aa: CSVANFNQPQHF
cdr3_nt: TGCAGCGTTGCGAATTTCAATCAGCCCCAGCATTTT
j_call: TRBJ1-5
d_call: .
v_call: TRBV29-1
clone_size: .

cdr3_aa: CASSSPPGRETQYF
cdr3_nt: TGTGCCAGCAGCTCCCCCCCTGGACGAGAGACCCAGTACTTC
j_call: TRBJ2-5
d_call: .
v_call: TRBV7-9
clone_size: .

cdr3_aa: CASSPREGLRGEQFF
cdr3_nt: TGTGCCAGCAGCCCACGGGAGGGCCTAAGGGGTGAGCAGTTCTTC
j_call: TRBJ2-1
d_call: TRBD2
v_call: TRBV5-4
clone_size: .

cdr3_aa: CASSSLRATHEAFF
cdr3_nt: TGTGCCAGCAGTTCCCTGAGGGCCACACATGAAGCTTTCTTT
j_call: TRBJ1-1
d_call: .
v_call: TRBV28
clone_size: .

cdr3_aa: CASRGYGESSYNEQFF
cdr3_nt: TGTGCCAGCAGGGGGTATGGCGAGAGCTCCTACAATGAGCAGTTCTTC
j_call: TRBJ2-1
d_call: .
v_call: TRBV5-4
clone_size: .

cdr3_aa: CASSQGAEWWEQYF
cdr3_nt: TGCGCCAGCAGCCAAGGGGCCGAATGGTGGGAGCAGTACTTC
j_call: TRBJ2-5
d_call: .
v_call: TRBV4-1
clone_size: .

cdr3_aa: CANSRDRGTDTQYF
cdr3_nt: TGTGCCAATTCTCGGGACAGGGGAACAGATACGCAGTATTTT
j_call: TRBJ2-3
d_call: TRBD1
v_call: TRBV2
clone_size: .

cdr3_aa: CASSQPSQGTGREQYF
cdr3_nt: TGTGCCAGCAGCCAGCCTTCGCAGGGAACGGGGAGAGAGCAGTACTTC
j_call: TRBJ2-7
d_call: .
v_call: TRBV11-2
clone_size: .

cdr3_aa: CASSLRRGAIQETQYF
cdr3_nt: TGTGCCAGCAGCTTGCGGAGAGGGGCCATCCAAGAGACCCAGTACTTC
j_call: TRBJ2-5
d_call: .
v_call: TRBV5-8
clone_size: once

cdr3_aa: CASSQPGTSGSNEQYF
cdr3_nt: TGCGCCAGCAGCCAGCCCGGGACTAGCGGGTCTAACGAGCAGTACTTC
j_call: TRBJ2-7
d_call: TRBD2
v_call: TRBV4-1
clone_size: .

cdr3_aa: CATLDRGRVEKLFF
cdr3_nt: TGTGCCACCTTAGACAGGGGAAGGGTCGAAAAACTGTTTTTT
j_call: TRBJ1-4
d_call: TRBD1
v_call: TRBV28
clone_size: .

cdr3_aa: CASSYGTLGLGYTF
cdr3_nt: TGTGCCAGCAGTTACGGTACCTTGGGTTTGGGCTACACCTTC
j_call: TRBJ1-2
d_call: .
v_call: TRBV6-5
clone_size: .

cdr3_aa: CSVEETPNTEAFF
cdr3_nt: TGCAGCGTTGAAGAAACTCCGAACACTGAAGCTTTCTTT
j_call: TRBJ1-1
d_call: .
v_call: TRBV29-1
clone_size: .

cdr3_aa: CASSLQGMDTEAFF
cdr3_nt: TGTGCCAGCAGTCTGCAGGGCATGGACACTGAAGCTTTCTTT
j_call: TRBJ1-1
d_call: .
v_call: TRBV2
clone_size: .

cdr3_aa: CASTGWGTAYNEQFF
cdr3_nt: TGTGCCAGCACCGGATGGGGGACAGCCTACAATGAGCAGTTCTTC
j_call: TRBJ2-1
d_call: TRBD1
v_call: TRBV5-6
clone_size: .

cdr3_aa: CASSPTSYEQYF
cdr3_nt: TGTGCCAGCAGCCCCACTTCCTACGAGCAGTACTTC
j_call: TRBJ2-7
d_call: .
v_call: TRBV7-9
clone_size: few

cdr3_aa: CASRYTEAFF
cdr3_nt: TGTGCCAGCCGCTACACTGAAGCTTTCTTT
j_call: TRBJ1-1
d_call: .
v_call: TRBV28
clone_size: .

cdr3_aa: CASSVGNSGSSYEQYF
cdr3_nt: TGTGCCAGCAGCGTCGGAAATAGCGGGAGCTCCTACGAGCAGTACTTC
j_call: TRBJ2-7
d_call: TRBD2
v_call: TRBV9
clone_size: .

cdr3_aa: CASSLRLAGGETQYF
cdr3_nt: TGTGCCAGCAGCTTAAGGCTAGCGGGAGGAGAGACCCAGTACTTC
j_call: TRBJ2-5
d_call: TRBD2
v_call: TRBV7-6
clone_size: .

cdr3_aa: CASSLTSGLASYEQYF
cdr3_nt: TGTGCCAGCAGCTTAACCTCGGGACTAGCATCCTACGAGCAGTACTTC
j_call: TRBJ2-7
d_call: TRBD2
v_call: TRBV7-6
clone_size: .

cdr3_aa: CASSTAGTGVIGQFF
cdr3_nt: TGTGCCAGCAGTACCGCCGGGACAGGGGTCATCGGCCAGTTCTTC
j_call: TRBJ2-1
d_call: TRBD1
v_call: TRBV28
clone_size: .

cdr3_aa: CASRTGHMNTEAFF
cdr3_nt: TGTGCCAGTAGGACAGGGCACATGAACACTGAAGCTTTCTTT
j_call: TRBJ1-1
d_call: TRBD1
v_call: TRBV19
clone_size: .

cdr3_aa: CASSRYTEQYF
cdr3_nt: TGTGCCAGCAGTCGGTACACCGAGCAGTACTTC
j_call: TRBJ2-7
d_call: .
v_call: TRBV28
clone_size: once

cdr3_aa: CASSFRTSSAYNEQFF
cdr3_nt: TGTGCCAGCAGCTTTAGGACTAGCAGCGCCTACAATGAGCAGTTCTTC
j_call: TRBJ2-1
d_call: TRBD2
v_call: TRBV9
clone_size: .

cdr3_aa: CASSRGRPNTGELFF
cdr3_nt: TGTGCCAGCAGTAGGGGCAGGCCCAACACCGGGGAGCTGTTTTTT
j_call: TRBJ2-2
d_call: .
v_call: TRBV2
clone_size: .

cdr3_aa: CASSLLAPGEQFF
cdr3_nt: TGTGCCAGCAGTTTATTAGCCCCTGGGGAGCAGTTCTTC
j_call: TRBJ2-1
d_call: .
v_call: TRBV28
clone_size: .

cdr3_aa: CASSHGKQGNEQFF
cdr3_nt: TGCGCCAGCAGCCATGGTAAACAGGGCAATGAGCAGTTCTTC
j_call: TRBJ2-1
d_call: .
v_call: TRBV4-1
clone_size: .

cdr3_aa: CASSPDRGRMNTEAFF
cdr3_nt: TGTGCCAGCAGCCCCGACAGGGGGCGAATGAACACTGAAGCTTTCTTT
j_call: TRBJ1-1
d_call: TRBD1
v_call: TRBV11-1
clone_size: .

cdr3_aa: CASSLDLDSQETQYF
cdr3_nt: TGTGCCAGCAGCTTAGATTTAGACAGTCAAGAGACCCAGTACTTC
j_call: TRBJ2-5
d_call: .
v_call: TRBV7-9
clone_size: once

cdr3_aa: CASTRRAGGNYGYTF
cdr3_nt: TGTGCCAGCACCCGGAGGGCAGGGGGAAACTATGGCTACACCTTC
j_call: TRBJ1-2
d_call: TRBD1
v_call: TRBV28
clone_size: .

cdr3_aa: CASSLATSGEVGLIYEQYF
cdr3_nt: TGTGCCAGCAGCTTGGCGACTAGCGGGGAGGTGGGCCTAATCTACGAGCAGTACTTC
j_call: TRBJ2-7
d_call: TRBD2
v_call: TRBV5-4
clone_size: .

cdr3_aa: CASSQGPASGSYEQYF
cdr3_nt: TGTGCCAGCAGCCAAGGCCCGGCTAGCGGAAGCTACGAGCAGTACTTC
j_call: TRBJ2-7
d_call: TRBD2
v_call: TRBV4-2
clone_size: .

cdr3_aa: CASSSQFRSTDTQYF
cdr3_nt: TGTGCCAGCAGCAGCCAATTCCGGAGCACAGATACGCAGTATTTT
j_call: TRBJ2-3
d_call: .
v_call: TRBV21-1
clone_size: .